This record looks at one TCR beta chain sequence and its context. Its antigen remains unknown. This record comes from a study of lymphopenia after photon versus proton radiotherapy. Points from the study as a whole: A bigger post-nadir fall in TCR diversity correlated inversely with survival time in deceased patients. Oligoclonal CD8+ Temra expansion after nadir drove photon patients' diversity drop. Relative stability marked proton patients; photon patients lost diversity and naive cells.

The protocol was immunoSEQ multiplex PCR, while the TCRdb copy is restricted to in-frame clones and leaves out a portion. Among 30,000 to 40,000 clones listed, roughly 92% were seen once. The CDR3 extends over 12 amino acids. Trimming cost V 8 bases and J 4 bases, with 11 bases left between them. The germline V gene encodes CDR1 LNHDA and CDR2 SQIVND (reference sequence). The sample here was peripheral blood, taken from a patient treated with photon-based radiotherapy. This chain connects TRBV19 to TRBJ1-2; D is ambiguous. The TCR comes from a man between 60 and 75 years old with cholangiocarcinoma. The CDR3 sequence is CASRHLGYGYTF. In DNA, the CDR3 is TGTGCCAGTCGCCACCTTGGCTATGGCTACACCTTC. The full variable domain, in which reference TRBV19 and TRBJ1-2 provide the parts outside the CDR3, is DGGITQSPKYLFRKEGQNVTLSCEQNLNHDAMYWYRQDPGQGLRLIYYSQIVNDFQKGDIAEGYSVSREKKESFPLTVTSAQKNPTAFYLCASRHLGYGYTFGSGTRLTVV.